The 21 T cell receptor beta chains in this list originate from one sample, sequenced in a study of read filtering for tumor transcriptome and immune sequencing. This library used approximately 370 ng RNA and molecular barcoded adaptors spanning alpha/delta and beta/gamma chains. MiXCR was run by TCRdb on the reads, yielding one entry per CDR3 protein. The sample includes 39,000 or so distinct CDR3 sequences, 14% of them seen just once. The sample was a population of CD138-negative cells sorted from bone marrow. Receptors originate from a donor at least 40 years old with multiple myeloma.

This clonotype was seen repeatedly, ten times or more. The chain combines TRBV11-3 with TRBJ2-3; TRBD2 matches 9 bases. Per the germline V gene, CDR1 is SGHNT and CDR2 is YENEEA. The CDR3 runs to 14 residues. The ends lost 5 bases at V and 4 bases at J; junction bases unmatched: 4. As DNA, the CDR3 is TGTGCCAGCAGCCACCGGACTAGCGCAGATACGCAGTATTTT. This gives the protein CASSHRTSADTQYF.

This clonotype was detected only a few times. Its ends do not fully match the called genes, so a read error is possible. The V gene is TRBV20-1, the J gene TRBJ1-5; D remains unclear. This CDR3 has 15 residues. Germline CDR1 is DFQATT and CDR2 is SNEGSKA (reference sequence). The CDR3 sequence: CSARALRGSDQPQHF. In DNA, the CDR3 is TGCAGTGCTAGAGCGTTGCGGGGTAGCGATCAGCCCCAGCATTTT.

Details on this clonotype: This likely reflects a read error, since a far larger clone is one base away. The V and J genes are TRBV11-3 and TRBJ2-1; D remains ambiguous. CDR1 SGHNT and CDR2 YENEEA come from the germline V gene. The CDR3 is made up of 14 amino acids. V dropped 4 bases and J dropped 2 bases, with 9 bases sitting between them. The CDR3 sequence is CASSSGRPYNEQFF. The CDR3 bases are TGTGCCAGCAGCTCGGGTAGGCCCTACAATGAGCAGTTCTTC.

V usage is TRBV10-3 and J usage is TRBJ1-5, with no clear D. CDR3 length: 12 residues. V was cut by 11 bases and J by 1 base, with 9 bases left in between. CDR1 and CDR2 from the germline V gene are ENHRY and SYGVKD. Written as DNA, the CDR3 is TGTGCCTCGCGGAACAGCAATCAGCCCCAGCATTTT. It encodes CASRNSNQPQHF.

This clonotype was recorded many times. The chain is built from TRBV27 and TRBJ2-2, with TRBD2 as a possible D gene (6 bases). V shed 5 bases and J shed 5 bases, with 9 bases lying between them. Germline values: CDR1 MNHEY, CDR2 SMNVEV (reference sequence). The CDR3 covers 13 residues. CDR3 residues: CASSNRGTGELFF. The CDR3 region has the DNA TGTGCCAGCAGTAACCGGGGGACCGGGGAGCTGTTTTTT.

This clonotype was found a few times. The chain couples TRBV2 to TRBJ1-5, with 9 bases lining up with TRBD1. CDR1 SNHLY and CDR2 FYNNEI come from the germline V gene. Trimming took 6 bases from V and 14 from J; bases not matched to a gene: 11. The CDR3 covers 13 residues. This CDR3 reads CASRSGTGYGEHF. In DNA form, the CDR3 reads TGTGCCAGCAGGTCCGGGACAGGGTACGGGGAGCATTTT. Full variable domain (outside the CDR3, taken from reference TRBV2 and TRBJ1-5): EPEVTQTPSHQVTQMGQEVILRCVPISNHLYFYWYRQILGQKVEFLVSFYNNEISEKSEIFDDQFSVERPDGSNFTLKIRSTKLEDSAMYFCASRSGTGYGEHFGDGTRLSIL.

This clonotype was observed many times. This sequence joins TRBV29-1 and TRBJ1-1; no definite D call. Germline V CDR1 and CDR2: SQVTM, ANQGSEA. This CDR3 has 18 residues. V was trimmed by 4 bases and J by 1 base, leaving 25 bases between them. DNA for the CDR3: TGCAGCGTTGGCGGAGGTGGTCGGACTGAGGGCTCGAACACTGAAGCTTTCTTT. Amino acids: CSVGGGGRTEGSNTEAFF.

This clonotype was counted only a few times. The chain joins TRBV4-1 to TRBJ1-5, with D possibly matching TRBD1 (6 bases). CDR1 MGHRA and CDR2 YSYEKL come from the germline V gene. The CDR3 covers 15 residues. V lost 0 bases and J 3 bases, leaving 9 bases between the germline ends. CDR3 loop: CASSQEGGLNQPQHF. The CDR3, as DNA: TGCGCCAGCAGCCAAGAAGGGGGACTCAATCAGCCCCAGCATTTT.

This clonotype was detected only once. This likely reflects a read error, since a far larger clone is one base away. The chain couples TRBV6-5 to TRBJ2-2; possibly TRBD1 or TRBD2 for D (7 bases each). Germline-derived CDR1 and CDR2 are MNHEY and SVGAGI. This CDR3 has 14 residues. As DNA, the CDR3 is TGTGCCGGCAGGGGGGGTACCGTTGACGGGGAGCTGTTTTTT. Its protein product is CAGRGGTVDGELFF.

This clonotype was observed at least ten times. This chain links TRBV4-1 with TRBJ1-5, with D possibly being TRBD1 (6 bases). There are 16 residues in the CDR3. Trimming removed 1 base at V and 2 bases at J, with 12 bases between. Per the germline V gene, CDR1 is MGHRA and CDR2 is YSYEKL. In DNA form, the CDR3 reads TGCGCCAGCAGCCAAGGCCGGGGGGGCCGCAATCAGCCCCAGCATTTT. Residues: CASSQGRGGRNQPQHF.

To note about this clonotype: This sequence may be a read error, since a much larger clone differs from it by one base. V is TRBV7-9 and J is TRBJ1-2; 7 nucleotides line up with TRBD1. Germline assignment: CDR1 SEHNR and CDR2 FQNEAQ (reference sequence). This CDR3 contains 14 residues. Here the CDR3 reads CATPTGKANHGYTF. The CDR3 region has the DNA TGTGCCACCCCGACAGGGAAGGCTAACCATGGCTACACCTTC.

This clonotype was observed at least ten times. CDR3 residues: CSAEPGTKINNEQFF. CDR3 coding DNA: TGCAGTGCTGAACCCGGCACTAAAATTAACAATGAGCAGTTCTTC. This chain uses TRBV20-1 with TRBJ2-1; D is ambiguous. The CDR3 spans 15 residues. Germline CDR1 DFQATT, CDR2 SNEGSKA (reference sequence). V lost 5 bases to trimming and J lost 5 bases, with 19 bases between them.

This clonotype occurred many times. The chain is built from TRBV18 and TRBJ2-6; 8 bases agree with TRBD1. Germline CDR1 KGHSH, CDR2 LQKENI. The V and J ends lost 6 bases and 0 bases, in that order; junction bases with no gene match: 10. The CDR3 is 18 amino acids. Here the CDR3 reads CASSLTGTGDSGANVLTF. Written as DNA, the CDR3 is TGTGCCAGCTCCCTAACCGGGACAGGAGACTCTGGGGCCAACGTCCTGACTTTC.

At least ten counts were recorded for this clonotype. The J gene is TRBJ2-3, the V gene TRBV9; 11 bases are shared with TRBD2. The CDR3 extends over 16 amino acids. Germline values: CDR1 SGDLS, CDR2 YYNGEE. V dropped 3 bases and J dropped 2; count of bases not matched to a gene: 5. CDR3 nucleotides: TGTGCCAGCAGCGCCTTTAGCGGGAGGGTCACAGATACGCAGTATTTT. Encoded protein: CASSAFSGRVTDTQYF.

This clonotype was seen at least ten times. This chain links TRBV10-3 with TRBJ1-5; no clear D. The V and J ends lost 6 bases and 1 base respectively, with 4 bases between them. The CDR3 loop spans 12 amino acids. CDR1 is ENHRY, CDR2 SYGVKD, per germline. Here the CDR3 DNA reads TGTGCCATCAGCGACAGCAATCAGCCCCAGCATTTT. Its translation is CAISDSNQPQHF.

This clonotype has at least ten counts. The chain has TRBV12-3 or TRBV12-4 and TRBJ2-3, with a tentative D call TRBD1 (6 bases). The CDR3 loop spans 13 amino acids. Deletions cut 5 bases from V and 3 bases from J, with 9 bases between. The CDR3 nucleotides are TGTGCCAGCAGTGCCGGACAGACAGATACGCAGTATTTT. As protein: CASSAGQTDTQYF.

Regarding this clonotype: This may stem from a read error, because a much larger clone lies one nucleotide away. The J gene is TRBJ1-1, the V gene TRBV5-1; maybe TRBD1 (5 bases). The germline gives CDR1 SGHRS, CDR2 YFSETQ. Trimming took 5 bases from V and 7 from J, leaving 15 bases between them. The CDR3 runs to 13 residues. The CDR3 sequence is CASSQPGTNEAFF. The CDR3 DNA sequence: TGCGCCAGCAGTCAACCCGGGACTAATGAAGCTTTCTTT.

The table lists this clonotype with many counts. The rearrangement uses TRBV20-1 and TRBJ2-2; TRBD2 matches at 8 bases. Per germline, CDR1 DFQATT and CDR2 SNEGSKA (reference sequence). The V gene end was trimmed by 5 bases and the J gene end by 1 base; junction bases not matched to a gene: 6. The CDR3 spans 15 residues. Here the CDR3 DNA reads TGCAGTGCTCTCCGGCTAGCGGGGAACACCGGGGAGCTGTTTTTT. Translated: CSALRLAGNTGELFF.

This clonotype occurred many times. The chain uses TRBV2 and TRBJ2-7; 7 nucleotides align to TRBD2. The CDR3 sequence is 14 residues long. V lost 3 bases and J lost 6; bases outside the gene matches: 8. Germline V gives CDR1 SNHLY, CDR2 FYNNEI. CDR3 DNA sequence: TGTGCCAGCAGTGATAACGGACTAGAAGCCGAGCAGTACTTC. Translating it yields CASSDNGLEAEQYF. Full variable domain (missing parts from reference TRBV2 and TRBJ2-7): EPEVTQTPSHQVTQMGQEVILRCVPISNHLYFYWYRQILGQKVEFLVSFYNNEISEKSEIFDDQFSVERPDGSNFTLKIRSTKLEDSAMYFCASSDNGLEAEQYFGPGTRLTVT.

The table lists this clonotype with many counts. The chain is built from TRBV27 and TRBJ2-7; 9 bases fit TRBD1. J was trimmed by 4 bases and V by 6 bases; bases with no gene match: 7. The CDR3 contains 14 residues. Looked up from germline, CDR1 is MNHEY and CDR2 is SMNVEV (reference sequence). The CDR3 loop is CASSYRGLGYEQYF. CDR3 DNA sequence: TGTGCCAGCAGCTACAGGGGGCTCGGGTACGAGCAGTACTTC.

This chain uses TRBV7-9 with TRBJ2-3; D is perhaps TRBD1 (6 bases). Trimming removed 1 base from V and 4 bases from J, with 9 bases in between. The CDR3 has 14 amino acids. Germline V gene lookup returns CDR1 SEHNR and CDR2 FQNEAQ (reference sequence). The CDR3 region has the DNA TGTGCCAGCAGCTTAGGGACAGTACCAGATACGCAGTATTTT. This encodes CASSLGTVPDTQYF. The variable domain in full, completed from reference TRBV7-9 and TRBJ2-3, reads DTGVSQNPRHKITKRGQNVTFRCDPISEHNRLYWYRQTLGQGPEFLTYFQNEAQLEKSRLLSDRFSAERPKGSFSTLEIQRTEQGDSAMYLCASSLGTVPDTQYFGPGTRLTVL.